This T cell receptor beta chain was captured by sequencing in a study of shared clonotypes between healthy human individuals. General observations from the study: Sampling covered blood only; tissue repertoires likely differ.

Nashville, Tennessee was home to all donors, who were Caucasian adults. Sequencing used immunoSEQ multiplex PCR; TCRdb keeps in-frame clones, though not all of them. The repertoire consists of 550,000 to 700,000 clones, with roughly 72% occurring once and the leading ten covering around 2%. Comment on this clone: What it binds is unknown.

The receptor was isolated from a woman aged 25 to 39 in good health. What was sequenced was memory CD4+ T cells sorted from blood. Sample subset: CD45RA-negative fraction.

The CDR3, as DNA: TGTGCCAGCAGCCTACATGGACAGACCGGAAACCCCATCAATGAGCAGTTCTTC. It yields the protein CASSLHGQTGNPINEQFF. The chain uses TRBV7-2 and TRBJ2-1; D is possibly TRBD1 (6 bases). The CDR3 is 18 amino acids. Germline V gene sequence: CDR1 SGHTA, CDR2 FQGNSA. V lost 5 bases, J lost 6 bases, and 26 bases lay in between.